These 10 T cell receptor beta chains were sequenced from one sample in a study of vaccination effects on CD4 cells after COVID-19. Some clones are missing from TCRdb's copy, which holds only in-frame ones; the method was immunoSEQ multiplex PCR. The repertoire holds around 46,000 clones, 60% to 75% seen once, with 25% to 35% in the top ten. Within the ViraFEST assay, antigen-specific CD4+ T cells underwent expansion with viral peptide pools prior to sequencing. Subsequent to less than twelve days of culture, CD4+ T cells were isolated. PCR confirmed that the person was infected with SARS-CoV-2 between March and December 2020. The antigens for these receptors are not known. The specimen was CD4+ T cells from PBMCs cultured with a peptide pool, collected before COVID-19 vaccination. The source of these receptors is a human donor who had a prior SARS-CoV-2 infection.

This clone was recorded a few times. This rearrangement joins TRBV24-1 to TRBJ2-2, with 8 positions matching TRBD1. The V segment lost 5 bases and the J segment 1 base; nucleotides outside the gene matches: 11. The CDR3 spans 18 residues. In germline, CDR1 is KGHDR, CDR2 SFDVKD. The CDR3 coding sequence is TGTGCCACCAGTGGAGGATTGGGACAGGTTGAGAACACCGGGGAGCTGTTTTTT. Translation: CATSGGLGQVENTGELFF.

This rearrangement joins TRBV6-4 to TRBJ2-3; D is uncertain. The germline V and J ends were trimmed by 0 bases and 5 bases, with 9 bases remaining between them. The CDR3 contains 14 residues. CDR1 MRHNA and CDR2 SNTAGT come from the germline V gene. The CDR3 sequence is CASSDSVRGDTQYF. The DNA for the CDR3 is TGTGCCAGCAGTGACTCGGTCAGAGGAGATACGCAGTATTTT.

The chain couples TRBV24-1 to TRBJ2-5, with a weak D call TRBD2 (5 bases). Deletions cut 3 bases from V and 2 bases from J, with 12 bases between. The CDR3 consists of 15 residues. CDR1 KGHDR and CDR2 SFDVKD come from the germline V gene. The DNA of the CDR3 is TGTGCCACCAGTGATCCCGGACGGGGTCAAGAGACCCAGTACTTC. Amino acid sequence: CATSDPGRGQETQYF.

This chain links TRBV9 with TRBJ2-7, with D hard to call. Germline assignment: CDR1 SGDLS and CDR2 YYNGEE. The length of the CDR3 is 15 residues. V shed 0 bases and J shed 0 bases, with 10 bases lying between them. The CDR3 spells CASSVGAIRSYEQYF. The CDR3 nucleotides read TGTGCCAGCAGCGTAGGGGCTATCCGCTCCTACGAGCAGTACTTC.

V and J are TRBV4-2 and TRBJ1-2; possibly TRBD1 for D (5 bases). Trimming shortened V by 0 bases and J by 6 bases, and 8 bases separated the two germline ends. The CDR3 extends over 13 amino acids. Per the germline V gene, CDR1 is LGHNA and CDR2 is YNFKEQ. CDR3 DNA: TGTGCCAGCAGCCAAGAACAGGCCCATGGCTACACCTTC. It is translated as CASSQEQAHGYTF.

The DNA for the CDR3 is TGTGCCAGCAGCGTTGGCGGGGGGTTCTACAATGAGCAGTTCTTC. It is translated as CASSVGGGFYNEQFF. The rearrangement joins TRBV9 to TRBJ2-1, with TRBD2 matching 8 bases. V lost 2 bases and J lost 3; bases outside the gene matches: 4. The V gene's germline CDR1 is SGDLS and CDR2 YYNGEE. This CDR3 comprises 15 residues.

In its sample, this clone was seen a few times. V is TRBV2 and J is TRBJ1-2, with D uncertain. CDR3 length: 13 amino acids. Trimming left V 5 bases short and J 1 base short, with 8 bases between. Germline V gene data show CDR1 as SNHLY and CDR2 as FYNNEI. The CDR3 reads CASSQDLNYGYTF. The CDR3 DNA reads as TGTGCCAGCAGTCAGGATCTTAACTATGGCTACACCTTC.

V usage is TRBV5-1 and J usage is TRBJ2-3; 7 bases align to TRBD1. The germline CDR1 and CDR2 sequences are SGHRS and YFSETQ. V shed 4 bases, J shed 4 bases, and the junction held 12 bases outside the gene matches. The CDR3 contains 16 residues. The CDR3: CASSEGTEEVADTQYF. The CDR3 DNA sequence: TGCGCCAGCAGCGAAGGGACAGAAGAGGTCGCAGATACGCAGTATTTT.

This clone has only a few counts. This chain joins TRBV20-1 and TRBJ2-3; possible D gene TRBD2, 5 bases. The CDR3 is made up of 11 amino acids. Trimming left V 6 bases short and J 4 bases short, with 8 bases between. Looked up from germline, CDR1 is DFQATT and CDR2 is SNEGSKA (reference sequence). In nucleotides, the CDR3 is TGCAGTGCACCACTAGCAGATACGCAGTATTTT. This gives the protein CSAPLADTQYF.

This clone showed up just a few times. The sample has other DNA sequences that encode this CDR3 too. CDR3 bases: TGTGCCTGGAGTGTCTCAGGTAGAAACACCATATATTTT. The encoded protein is CAWSVSGRNTIYF. The rearrangement joins TRBV30 to TRBJ1-3; D remains unclear. The CDR3 is 13 residues long. Germline V gene lookup returns CDR1 GTSNPN and CDR2 SVGIG (reference sequence). The V end lost 0 bases, the J end lost 5 bases, and 8 bases lay between the germline ends. The full variable domain, rest sourced from reference TRBV30 and TRBJ1-3, is SQTIHQWPATLVQPVGSPLSLECTVEGTSNPNLYWYRQAAGRGLQLLFYSVGIGQISSEVPQNLSASRPQDRQFILSSKKLLLSDSGFYLCAWSVSGRNTIYFGEGSWLTVV.